This T cell receptor beta chain was identified during a study of OX40 agonist ivuxolimab in advanced cancers. Patients were ruled out by autoimmune disease history or systemic immunosuppression. Drawing of blood for sampling happened at baseline, at cycle 4 day 1, and at cycle 7 day 1. The assay was immunoSEQ multiplex PCR, and TCRdb's table has in-frame clones only and misses some. The profile shows 70,000 or so clones, roughly 92% of them singletons. The source was CD4+ or CD8+ T cells sorted from blood, collected in a trial of the OX40 agonist ivuxolimab. This receptor was taken from an adult with an advanced solid tumor such as melanoma, head and neck, liver or kidney cancer.

As DNA, the CDR3 is TGCGCCAGCAGCCAAGGACTAGCCTACGAGCAGTACTTC. This codes for CASSQGLAYEQYF. The V and J genes are TRBV4-1 and TRBJ2-7, with D possibly TRBD2 on 6 matching bases. In germline, CDR1 is MGHRA, CDR2 YSYEKL. The CDR3 contains 13 residues. V lost 1 base, J lost 2 bases, and 6 bases lay in between.